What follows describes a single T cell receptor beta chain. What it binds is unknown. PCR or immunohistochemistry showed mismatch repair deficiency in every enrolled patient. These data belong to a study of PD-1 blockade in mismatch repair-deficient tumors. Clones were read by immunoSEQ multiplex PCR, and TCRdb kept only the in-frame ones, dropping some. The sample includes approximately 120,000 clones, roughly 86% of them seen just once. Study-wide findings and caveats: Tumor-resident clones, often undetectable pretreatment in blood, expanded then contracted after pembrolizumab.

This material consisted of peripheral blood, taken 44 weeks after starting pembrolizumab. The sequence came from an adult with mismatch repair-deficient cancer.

The CDR3 nucleotides read TGTGCCAGCAGCCGGGCGACGGGACAAACTAATGAAAAACTGTTTTTT. Protein product: CASSRATGQTNEKLFF. The V gene is TRBV2, the J gene TRBJ1-4, with D maybe TRBD1 (6 bases). V gave up 6 bases and J gave up 1 base, with 15 bases separating them. The length of the CDR3 is 16 residues. Germline CDR1 is SNHLY and CDR2 is FYNNEI.